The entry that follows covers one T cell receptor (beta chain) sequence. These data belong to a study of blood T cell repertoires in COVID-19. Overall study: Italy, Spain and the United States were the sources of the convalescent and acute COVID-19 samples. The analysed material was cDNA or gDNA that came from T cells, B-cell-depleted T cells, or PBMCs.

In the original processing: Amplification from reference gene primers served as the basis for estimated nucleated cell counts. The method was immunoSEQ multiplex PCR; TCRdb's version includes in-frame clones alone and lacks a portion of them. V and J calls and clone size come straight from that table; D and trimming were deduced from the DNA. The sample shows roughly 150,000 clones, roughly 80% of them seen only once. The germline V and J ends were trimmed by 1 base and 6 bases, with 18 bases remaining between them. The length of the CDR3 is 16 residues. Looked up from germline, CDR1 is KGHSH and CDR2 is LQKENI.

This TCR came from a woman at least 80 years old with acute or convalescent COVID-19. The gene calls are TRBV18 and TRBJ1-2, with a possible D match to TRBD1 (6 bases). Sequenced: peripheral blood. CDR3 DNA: TGTGCCAGCTCACCACTGGAATCGACAGGTTGGAATGGCTACACCTTC. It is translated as CASSPLESTGWNGYTF.